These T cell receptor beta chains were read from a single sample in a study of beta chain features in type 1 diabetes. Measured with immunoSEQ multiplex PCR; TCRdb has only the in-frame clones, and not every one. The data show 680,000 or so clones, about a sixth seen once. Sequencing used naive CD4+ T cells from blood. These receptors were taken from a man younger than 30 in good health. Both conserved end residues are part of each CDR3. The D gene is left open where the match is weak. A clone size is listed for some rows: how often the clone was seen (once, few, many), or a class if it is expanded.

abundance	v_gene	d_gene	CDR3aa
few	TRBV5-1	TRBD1	CASSSGGTQYF
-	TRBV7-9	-	CASSFNTGPYEQYF
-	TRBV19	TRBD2	CASRPAGGGELFF
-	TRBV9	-	CASSARLSTDTQYF
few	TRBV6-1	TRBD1	CASSEQGVGEQYF
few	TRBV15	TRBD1	CATSRGQVDEQYF
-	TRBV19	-	CASSPGASTNEKLFF
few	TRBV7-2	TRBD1	CASSNEGQGYEKLFF
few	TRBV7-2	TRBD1	CASSRRTGVSGANVLTF
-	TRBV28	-	CASSLKYRSYNEQFF
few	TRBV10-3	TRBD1	CAISETGVYGYTF
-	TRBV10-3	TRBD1	CAIRRGTGLNTEAFF
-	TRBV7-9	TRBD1	CASSTRQGAPMNTEAFF
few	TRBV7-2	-	CASSAQDGPQETQYF
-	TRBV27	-	CAGGLPQETQYF
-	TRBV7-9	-	CASRGTLNTGELFF
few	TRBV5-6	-	CASSSYRLNYGYTF
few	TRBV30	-	CAWGRGTGNEQFF
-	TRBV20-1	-	CRARGTEAFF
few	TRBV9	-	CASSSVARAAPDTQYF
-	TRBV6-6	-	CASSRELSQHF
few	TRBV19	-	CASSAGLGGYEQYF
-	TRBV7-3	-	CASSFKSSPVGEQFF